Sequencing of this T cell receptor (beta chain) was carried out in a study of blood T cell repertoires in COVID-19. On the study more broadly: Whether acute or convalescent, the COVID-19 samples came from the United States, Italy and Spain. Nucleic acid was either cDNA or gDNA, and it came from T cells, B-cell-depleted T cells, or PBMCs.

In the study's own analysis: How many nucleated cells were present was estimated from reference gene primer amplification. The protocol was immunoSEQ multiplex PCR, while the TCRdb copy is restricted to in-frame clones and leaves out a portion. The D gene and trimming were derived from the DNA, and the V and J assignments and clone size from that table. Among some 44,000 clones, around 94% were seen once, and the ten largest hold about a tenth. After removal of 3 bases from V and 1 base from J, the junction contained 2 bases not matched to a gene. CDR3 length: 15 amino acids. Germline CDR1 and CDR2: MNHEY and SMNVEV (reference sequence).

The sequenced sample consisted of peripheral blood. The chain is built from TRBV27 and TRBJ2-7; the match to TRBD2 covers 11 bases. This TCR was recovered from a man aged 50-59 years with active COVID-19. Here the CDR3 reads CASSFSSGRSYEQYF. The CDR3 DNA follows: TGTGCCAGCAGTTTTTCTAGCGGGAGGTCCTACGAGCAGTACTTC.